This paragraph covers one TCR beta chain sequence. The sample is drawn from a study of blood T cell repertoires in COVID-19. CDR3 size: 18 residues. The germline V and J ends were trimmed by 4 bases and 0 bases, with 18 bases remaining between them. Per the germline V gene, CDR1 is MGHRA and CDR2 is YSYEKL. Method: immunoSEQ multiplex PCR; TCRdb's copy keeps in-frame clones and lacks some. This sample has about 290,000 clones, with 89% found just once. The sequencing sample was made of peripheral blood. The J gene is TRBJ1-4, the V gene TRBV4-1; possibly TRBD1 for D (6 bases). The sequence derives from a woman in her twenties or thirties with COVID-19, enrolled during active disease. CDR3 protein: CASSLPPWTEPTNEKLFF. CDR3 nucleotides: TGCGCCAGCAGCCTTCCACCTTGGACAGAGCCAACTAATGAAAAACTGTTTTTT.